The 8 T cell receptor beta chains below were found in one sample sequenced in a study of Ad26.COV2.S vaccination and SARS-CoV-2 variants. Method: immunoSEQ multiplex PCR; TCRdb's copy keeps in-frame clones and lacks some. This table holds over 400,000 clones, less than 95% found once. Treatment indicated: roughly 20 received Ad26.COV2.S at low or high dose, single or two shots; about 5 received placebo; per-sample allocation not given. Repertoires come from day 63 after the first vaccine or placebo injection. This specimen consisted of peripheral blood, obtained in a trial of Ad26.COV2.S vaccine versus placebo. The receptors here all came from a person between 18 and 65 years old who received the Ad26.COV2.S COVID-19 vaccine or a placebo.

This clone is a singleton in its sample. The rearrangement uses TRBV4-1 and TRBJ2-7; TRBD2 agrees at 10 bases. The CDR3 loop spans 15 amino acids. Looked up from germline, CDR1 is MGHRA and CDR2 is YSYEKL. Trimming took 7 bases from V and 0 from J; bases not matched to a gene: 6. The CDR3 nucleotides read TGCGCCAGCACTCCCGGACTAGCGGTCTCCTACGAGCAGTACTTC. Amino acids: CASTPGLAVSYEQYF.

The chain couples TRBV6-5 to TRBJ1-5; D is uncertain. V was clipped by 6 bases and J by 5 bases, with 5 bases between them. The CDR3 is 11 residues long. Germline V gives CDR1 MNHEY, CDR2 SVGAGI. For the CDR3, the DNA is TGTGCCAGCAGCAGAGATCAGCCCCAGCATTTT. It codes for CASSRDQPQHF.

J is TRBJ1-1 and V is TRBV29-1, with D hard to call. V was clipped by 3 bases and J by 1 base, with 12 bases between them. Germline loops: CDR1 SQVTM, CDR2 ANQGSEA. The CDR3 consists of 14 residues. The CDR3 bases are TGCAGCGTTGATGTCGGGGTAGGGAACACTGAAGCTTTCTTT. Translated: CSVDVGVGNTEAFF.

The genes are TRBV30 and TRBJ2-5, with TRBD1 identical over 8 bases. The CDR3 spans 12 residues. V was clipped by 7 bases and J by 2 bases; unmatched bases: 3. Germline values: CDR1 GTSNPN, CDR2 SVGIG (reference sequence). Here the CDR3 reads CAYYRGQETQYF. The CDR3 coding sequence is TGTGCCTACTACAGGGGGCAAGAGACCCAGTACTTC.

In its sample, this clone was seen a few times. This chain uses TRBV7-2 with TRBJ1-2; 10 nucleotides match TRBD1. Germline CDR1 reads SGHTA; CDR2 reads FQGNSA. The CDR3 runs to 16 residues. The V gene end was trimmed by 5 bases and the J gene end by 8 bases; junction bases not matched to a gene: 14. The CDR3 loop reads CASSPSPGQGVKGYTF. The CDR3 nucleotides read TGTGCCAGCAGCCCCTCCCCCGGACAGGGGGTAAAGGGCTACACCTTC.

The chain joins TRBV4-2 to TRBJ2-6; D might be TRBD2 (7 bases). Germline V gene data show CDR1 as LGHNA and CDR2 as YNFKEQ. Trimming took 7 bases from V and 1 from J, leaving 29 bases between them. This CDR3 has 21 residues. The CDR3 DNA reads TGTGCCAGCACCCCAGGTCCCGGGGGGCGGGTAACCCAATCTGGGGCCAACGTCCTGACTTTC. It specifies CASTPGPGGRVTQSGANVLTF.

The CDR3 protein is CATRLSGQVYTGELFF. As DNA, the CDR3 is TGTGCCACCAGACTCTCCGGACAGGTCTACACCGGGGAGCTGTTTTTT. The chain has TRBV28 and TRBJ2-2, with TRBD1 matching over 7 bases. Looked up from germline, CDR1 is MDHEN and CDR2 is SYDVKM. With V trimmed by 10 bases and J by 3 bases, 14 bases remained unmatched. There are 16 residues in the CDR3.

The chain carries TRBV28 and TRBJ2-3; TRBD2 aligns across 7 bases. The germline V gene has CDR1 MDHEN and CDR2 SYDVKM. The CDR3 has 15 residues. J was trimmed by 4 bases and V by 3 bases; bases with no gene match: 7. The CDR3 here is CASSLGGRLADTQYF. CDR3 sequence (DNA): TGTGCCAGCAGTTTGGGAGGGAGATTGGCAGATACGCAGTATTTT.